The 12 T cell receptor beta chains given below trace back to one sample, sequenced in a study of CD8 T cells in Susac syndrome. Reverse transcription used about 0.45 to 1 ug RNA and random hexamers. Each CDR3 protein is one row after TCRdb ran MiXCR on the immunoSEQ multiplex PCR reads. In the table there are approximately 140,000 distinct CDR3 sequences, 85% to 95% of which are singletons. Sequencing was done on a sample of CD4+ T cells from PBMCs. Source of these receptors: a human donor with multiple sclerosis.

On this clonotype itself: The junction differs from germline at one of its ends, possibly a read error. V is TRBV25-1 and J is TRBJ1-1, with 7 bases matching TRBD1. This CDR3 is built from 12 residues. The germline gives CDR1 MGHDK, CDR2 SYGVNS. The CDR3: CASSESGGGQIF. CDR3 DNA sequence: TGTGCCAGCAGTGAATCAGGGGGTGGGCAGATCTTT.

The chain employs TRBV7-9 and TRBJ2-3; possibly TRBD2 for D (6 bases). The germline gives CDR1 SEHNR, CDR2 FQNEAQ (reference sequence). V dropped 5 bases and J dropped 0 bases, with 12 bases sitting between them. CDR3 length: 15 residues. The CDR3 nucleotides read TGTGCCAGCAGCCCAGGAGGGCCAAGCACAGATACGCAGTATTTT. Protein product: CASSPGGPSTDTQYF.

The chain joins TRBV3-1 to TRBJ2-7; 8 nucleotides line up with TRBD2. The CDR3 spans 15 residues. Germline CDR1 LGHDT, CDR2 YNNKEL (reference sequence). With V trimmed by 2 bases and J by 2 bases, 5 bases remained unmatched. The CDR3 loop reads CASSQRGTRAYEQYF. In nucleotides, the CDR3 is TGTGCCAGCAGCCAACGGGGGACTAGAGCCTACGAGCAGTACTTC.

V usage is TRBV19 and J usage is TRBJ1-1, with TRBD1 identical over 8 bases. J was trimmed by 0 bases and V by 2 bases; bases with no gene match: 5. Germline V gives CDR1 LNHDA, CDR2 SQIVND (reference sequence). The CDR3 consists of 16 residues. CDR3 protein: CASSITGGRLNTEAFF. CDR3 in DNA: TGTGCCAGTAGTATAACAGGGGGTAGACTGAACACTGAAGCTTTCTTT. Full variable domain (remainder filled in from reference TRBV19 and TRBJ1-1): DGGITQSPKYLFRKEGQNVTLSCEQNLNHDAMYWYRQDPGQGLRLIYYSQIVNDFQKGDIAEGYSVSREKKESFPLTVTSAQKNPTAFYLCASSITGGRLNTEAFFGQGTRLTVV.

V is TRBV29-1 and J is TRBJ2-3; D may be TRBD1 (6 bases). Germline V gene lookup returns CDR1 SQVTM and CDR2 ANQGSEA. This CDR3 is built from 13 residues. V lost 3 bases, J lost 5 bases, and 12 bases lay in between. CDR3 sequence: CSVEMGAGDTQYF. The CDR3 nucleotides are TGCAGCGTTGAGATGGGGGCAGGAGATACGCAGTATTTT.

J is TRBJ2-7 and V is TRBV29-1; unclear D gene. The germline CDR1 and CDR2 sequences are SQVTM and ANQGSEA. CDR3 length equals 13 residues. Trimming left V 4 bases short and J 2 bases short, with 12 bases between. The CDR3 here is CSVVAGLAYEQYF. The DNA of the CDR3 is TGCAGCGTTGTGGCAGGTCTTGCCTACGAGCAGTACTTC.

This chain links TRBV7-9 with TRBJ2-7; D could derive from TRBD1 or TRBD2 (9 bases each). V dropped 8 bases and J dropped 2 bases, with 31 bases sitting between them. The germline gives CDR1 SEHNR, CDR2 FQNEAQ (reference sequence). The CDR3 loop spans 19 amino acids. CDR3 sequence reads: CASSYRGQLAGELTYEQYF. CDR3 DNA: TGTGCCAGCTCCTACAGGGGGCAACTAGCGGGCGAACTCACCTACGAGCAGTACTTC.

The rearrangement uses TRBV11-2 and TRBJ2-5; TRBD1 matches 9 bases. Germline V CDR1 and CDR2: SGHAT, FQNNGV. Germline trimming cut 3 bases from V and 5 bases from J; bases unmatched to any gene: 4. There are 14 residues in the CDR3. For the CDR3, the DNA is TGTGCCAGCAGCTTGAGGGACAGGGATGAGACCCAGTACTTC. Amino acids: CASSLRDRDETQYF.

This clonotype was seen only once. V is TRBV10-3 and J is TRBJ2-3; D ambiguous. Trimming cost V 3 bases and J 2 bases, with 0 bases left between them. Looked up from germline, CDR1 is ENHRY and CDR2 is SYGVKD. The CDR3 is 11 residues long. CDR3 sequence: CAISDTDTQYF. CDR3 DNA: TGTGCCATCAGTGACACAGATACGCAGTATTTT.

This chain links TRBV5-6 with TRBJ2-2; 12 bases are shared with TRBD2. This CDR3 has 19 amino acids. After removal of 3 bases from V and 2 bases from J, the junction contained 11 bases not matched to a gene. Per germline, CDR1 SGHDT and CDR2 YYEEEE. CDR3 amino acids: CASSSGWMTSGSNTGELFF. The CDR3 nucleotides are TGTGCCAGCAGCTCGGGGTGGATGACTAGCGGGAGTAACACCGGGGAGCTGTTTTTT.

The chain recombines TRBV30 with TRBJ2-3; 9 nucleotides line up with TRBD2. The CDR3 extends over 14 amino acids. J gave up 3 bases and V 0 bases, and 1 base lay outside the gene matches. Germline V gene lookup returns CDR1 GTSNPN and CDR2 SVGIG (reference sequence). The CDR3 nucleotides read TGTGCCTGGAGTGTGAGCGGGGGGACAGATACGCAGTATTTT. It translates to CAWSVSGGTDTQYF.

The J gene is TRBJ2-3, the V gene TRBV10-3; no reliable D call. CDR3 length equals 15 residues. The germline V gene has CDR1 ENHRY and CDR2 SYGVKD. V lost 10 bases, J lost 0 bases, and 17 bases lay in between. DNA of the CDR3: TGTGCCACCTTTAAGGGCTTCCCTAGCACAGATACGCAGTATTTT. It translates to CATFKGFPSTDTQYF.